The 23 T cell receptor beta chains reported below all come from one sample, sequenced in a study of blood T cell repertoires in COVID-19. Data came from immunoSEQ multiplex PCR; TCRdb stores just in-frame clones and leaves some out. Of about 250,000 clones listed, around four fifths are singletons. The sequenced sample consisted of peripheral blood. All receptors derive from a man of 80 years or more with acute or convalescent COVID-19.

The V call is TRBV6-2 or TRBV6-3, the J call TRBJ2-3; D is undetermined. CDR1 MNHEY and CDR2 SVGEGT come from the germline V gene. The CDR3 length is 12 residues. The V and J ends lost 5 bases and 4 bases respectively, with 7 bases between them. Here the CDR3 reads CASSPRSDTQYF. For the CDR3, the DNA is TGTGCCAGCAGTCCCCGTTCAGATACGCAGTATTTT.

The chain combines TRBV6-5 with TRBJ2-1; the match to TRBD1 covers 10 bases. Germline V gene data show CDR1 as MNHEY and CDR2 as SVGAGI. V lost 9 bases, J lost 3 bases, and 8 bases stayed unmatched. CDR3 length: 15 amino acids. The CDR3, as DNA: TGTGCCAGTAAGTCCGGGACAGGGGTCTACAATGAGCAGTTCTTC. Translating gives CASKSGTGVYNEQFF.

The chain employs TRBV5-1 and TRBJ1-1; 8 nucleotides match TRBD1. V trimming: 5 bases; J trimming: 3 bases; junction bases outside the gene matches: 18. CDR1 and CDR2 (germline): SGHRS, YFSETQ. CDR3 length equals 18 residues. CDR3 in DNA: TGCGCCAGCAGACGAACTAGGCAGGGGGCGCGGGTGGACACTGAAGCTTTCTTT. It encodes CASRRTRQGARVDTEAFF.

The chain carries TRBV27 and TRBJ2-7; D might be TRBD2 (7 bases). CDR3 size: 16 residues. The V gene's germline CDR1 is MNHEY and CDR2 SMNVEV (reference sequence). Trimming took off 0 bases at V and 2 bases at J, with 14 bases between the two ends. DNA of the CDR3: TGTGCCAGCAGTTTATCTCCTCCCGGGGGGCCCTACGAGCAGTACTTC. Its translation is CASSLSPPGGPYEQYF.

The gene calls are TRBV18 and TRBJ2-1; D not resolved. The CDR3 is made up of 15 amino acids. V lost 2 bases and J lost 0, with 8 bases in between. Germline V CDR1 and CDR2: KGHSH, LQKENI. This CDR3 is CASSPAQSSYNEQFF. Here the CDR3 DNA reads TGTGCCAGCTCACCAGCACAAAGCTCCTACAATGAGCAGTTCTTC.

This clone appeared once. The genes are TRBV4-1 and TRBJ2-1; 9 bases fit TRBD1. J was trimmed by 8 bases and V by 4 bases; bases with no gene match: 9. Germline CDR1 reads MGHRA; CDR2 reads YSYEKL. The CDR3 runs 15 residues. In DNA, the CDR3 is TGCGCCAGCAGCCCTACCGGGACAGGGCGGCATGAGCAGTTCTTC. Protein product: CASSPTGTGRHEQFF.

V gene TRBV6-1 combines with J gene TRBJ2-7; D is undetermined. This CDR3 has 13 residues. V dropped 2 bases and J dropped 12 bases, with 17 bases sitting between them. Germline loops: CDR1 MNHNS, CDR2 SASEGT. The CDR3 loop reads CASSELSETYRYF. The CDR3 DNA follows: TGTGCCAGCAGTGAACTGTCCGAGACTTATAGGTACTTC.

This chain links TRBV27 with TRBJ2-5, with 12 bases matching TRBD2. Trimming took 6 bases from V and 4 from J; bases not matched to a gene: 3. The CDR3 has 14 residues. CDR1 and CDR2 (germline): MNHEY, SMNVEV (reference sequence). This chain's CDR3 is CASSLAGGRETQYF. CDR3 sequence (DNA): TGTGCCAGCAGCCTAGCGGGGGGGCGAGAGACCCAGTACTTC.

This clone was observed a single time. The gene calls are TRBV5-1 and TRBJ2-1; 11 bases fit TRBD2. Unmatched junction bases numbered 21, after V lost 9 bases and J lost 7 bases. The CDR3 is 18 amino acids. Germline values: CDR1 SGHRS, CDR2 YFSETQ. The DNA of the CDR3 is TGCGCCACCGCGAGCCGGGAACTCAAGGGACTAGCGGCGAATGAGCAGTTCTTC. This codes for CATASRELKGLAANEQFF.

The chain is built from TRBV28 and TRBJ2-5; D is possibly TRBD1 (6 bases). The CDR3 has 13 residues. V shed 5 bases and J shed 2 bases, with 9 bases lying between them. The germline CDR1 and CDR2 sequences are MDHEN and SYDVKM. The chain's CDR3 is CASSPGTQETQYF. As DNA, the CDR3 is TGTGCCAGCAGTCCGGGGACACAAGAGACCCAGTACTTC.

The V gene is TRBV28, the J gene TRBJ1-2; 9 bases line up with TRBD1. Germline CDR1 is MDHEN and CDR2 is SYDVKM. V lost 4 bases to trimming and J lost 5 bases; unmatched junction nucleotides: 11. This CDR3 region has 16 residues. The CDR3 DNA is TGTGCCAGCAGTTCCTGGACAGGGGAGAGGGGTTATGGCTACACCTTC. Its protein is CASSSWTGERGYGYTF.

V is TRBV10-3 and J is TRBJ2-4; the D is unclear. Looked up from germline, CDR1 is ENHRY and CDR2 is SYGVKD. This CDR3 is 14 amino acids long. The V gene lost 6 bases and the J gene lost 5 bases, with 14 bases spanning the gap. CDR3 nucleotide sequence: TGTGCCATCAGGAATAGTGTCGGAGAAAACATTCAGTACTTC. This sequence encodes CAIRNSVGENIQYF.

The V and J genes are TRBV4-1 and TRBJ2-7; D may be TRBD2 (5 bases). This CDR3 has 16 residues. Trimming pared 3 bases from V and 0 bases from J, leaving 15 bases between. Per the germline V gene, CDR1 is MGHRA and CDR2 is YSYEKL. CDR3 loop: CASSQVSEGSSYEQYF. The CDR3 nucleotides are TGCGCCAGCAGCCAGGTCAGTGAAGGGAGCTCCTACGAGCAGTACTTC.

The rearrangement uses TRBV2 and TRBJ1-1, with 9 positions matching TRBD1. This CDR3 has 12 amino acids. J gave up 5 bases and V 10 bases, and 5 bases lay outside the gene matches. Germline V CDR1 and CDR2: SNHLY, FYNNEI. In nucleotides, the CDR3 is TGTGCCACACAGGGGGCTGGAACTGAAGCTTTCTTT. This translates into CATQGAGTEAFF.

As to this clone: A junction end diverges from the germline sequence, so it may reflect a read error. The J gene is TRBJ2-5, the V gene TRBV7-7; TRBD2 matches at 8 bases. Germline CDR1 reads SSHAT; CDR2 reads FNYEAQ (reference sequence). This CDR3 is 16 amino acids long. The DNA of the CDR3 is TGTGCTAGCAGCGTCAACCGGGGGGGGATTCAAGAGACCCAGTACTTC. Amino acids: CASSVNRGGIQETQYF. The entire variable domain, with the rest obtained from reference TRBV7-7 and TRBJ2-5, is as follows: GAGVSQSPRYKVTKRGQDVTLRCDPISSHATLYWYQQALGQGPEFLTYFNYEAQPDKSGLPSDRFSAERPEGSISTLTIQRTEQRDSAMYRCASSVNRGGIQETQYFGPGTRLLVL.

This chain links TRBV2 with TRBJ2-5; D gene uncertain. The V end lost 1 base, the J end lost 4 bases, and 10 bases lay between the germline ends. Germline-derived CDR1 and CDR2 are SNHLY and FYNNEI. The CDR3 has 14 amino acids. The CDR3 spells CASSEVGVGETQYF. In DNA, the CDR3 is TGTGCCAGCAGTGAAGTGGGCGTTGGAGAGACCCAGTACTTC. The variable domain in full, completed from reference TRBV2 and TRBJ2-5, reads EPEVTQTPSHQVTQMGQEVILRCVPISNHLYFYWYRQILGQKVEFLVSFYNNEISEKSEIFDDQFSVERPDGSNFTLKIRSTKLEDSAMYFCASSEVGVGETQYFGPGTRLLVL.

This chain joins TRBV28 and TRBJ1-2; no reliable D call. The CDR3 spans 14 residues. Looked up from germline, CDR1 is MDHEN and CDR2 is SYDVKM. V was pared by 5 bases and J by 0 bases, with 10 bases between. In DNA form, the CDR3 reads TGTGCCAGCAGTCTGAGTGCCCCTAACTATGGCTACACCTTC. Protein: CASSLSAPNYGYTF.

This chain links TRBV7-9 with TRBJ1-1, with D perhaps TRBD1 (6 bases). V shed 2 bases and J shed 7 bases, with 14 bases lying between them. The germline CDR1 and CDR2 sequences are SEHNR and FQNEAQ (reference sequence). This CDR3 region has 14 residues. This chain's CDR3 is CASSLNRGGGEAFF. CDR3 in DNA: TGTGCCAGCAGCTTAAATAGAGGGGGTGGTGAAGCTTTCTTT.

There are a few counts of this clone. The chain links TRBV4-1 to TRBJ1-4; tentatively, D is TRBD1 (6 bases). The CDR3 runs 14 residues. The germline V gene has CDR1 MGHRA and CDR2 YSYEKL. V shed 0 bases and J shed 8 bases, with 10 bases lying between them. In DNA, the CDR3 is TGCGCCAGCAGCCAAGACAGGGGTCGGGAAAAACTGTTTTTT. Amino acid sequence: CASSQDRGREKLFF.

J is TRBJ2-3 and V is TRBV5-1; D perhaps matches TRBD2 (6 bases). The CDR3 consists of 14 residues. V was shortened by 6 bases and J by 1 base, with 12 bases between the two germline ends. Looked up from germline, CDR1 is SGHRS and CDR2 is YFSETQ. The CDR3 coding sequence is TGCGCCAGCATGCACCGGGAGCGCACAGATACGCAGTATTTT. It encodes CASMHRERTDTQYF.

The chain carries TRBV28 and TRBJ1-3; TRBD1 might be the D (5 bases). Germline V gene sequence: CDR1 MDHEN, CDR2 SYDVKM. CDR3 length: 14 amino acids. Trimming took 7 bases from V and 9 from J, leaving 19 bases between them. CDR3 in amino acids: CASTPTGGGVTIYF. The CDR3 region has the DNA TGTGCCAGCACTCCGACGGGGGGTGGGGTCACCATATATTTT.

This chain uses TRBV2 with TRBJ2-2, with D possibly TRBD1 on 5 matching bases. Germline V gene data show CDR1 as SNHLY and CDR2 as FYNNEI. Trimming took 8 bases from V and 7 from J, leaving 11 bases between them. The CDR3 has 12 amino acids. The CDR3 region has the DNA TGTGCCAGCCTGGGGCCATTCGGGGAGCTGTTTTTT. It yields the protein CASLGPFGELFF. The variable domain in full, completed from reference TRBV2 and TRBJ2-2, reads EPEVTQTPSHQVTQMGQEVILRCVPISNHLYFYWYRQILGQKVEFLVSFYNNEISEKSEIFDDQFSVERPDGSNFTLKIRSTKLEDSAMYFCASLGPFGELFFGEGSRLTVL.

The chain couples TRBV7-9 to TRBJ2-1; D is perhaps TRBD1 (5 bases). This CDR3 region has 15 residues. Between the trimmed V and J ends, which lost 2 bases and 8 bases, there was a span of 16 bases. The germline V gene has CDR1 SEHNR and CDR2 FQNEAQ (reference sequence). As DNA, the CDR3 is TGTGCCAGCAGCTTACAAGGGATCCAGGGTCATGAGCAGTTCTTC. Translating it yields CASSLQGIQGHEQFF.